The 26 T cell receptor beta chains below were found in one sample sequenced in a study of PD-1 blockade in classical Hodgkin lymphoma. Each patient's relapse followed autologous stem cell transplantation, and brentuximab vedotin exposure varied. Clones were read by immunoSEQ multiplex PCR, and TCRdb kept only the in-frame ones, dropping some. The data contain 13,000 or so clones, more than 85% of them seen just once; the ten biggest clones take up approximately 22%. Sequencing was performed on peripheral blood mononuclear cells (PBMCs), taken at baseline. All receptors come from a human donor with classical Hodgkin lymphoma.

This chain connects TRBV5-1 to TRBJ2-1; the D is unclear. In germline, CDR1 is SGHRS, CDR2 YFSETQ. This CDR3 has 14 residues. Trimming took 0 bases from V and 7 from J, leaving 11 bases between them. The CDR3 loop reads CASSLALLGNEQFF. CDR3 bases: TGCGCCAGCAGCTTGGCACTCCTAGGGAATGAGCAGTTCTTC. The full variable domain, rest sourced from reference TRBV5-1 and TRBJ2-1, is KAGVTQTPRYLIKTRGQQVTLSCSPISGHRSVSWYQQTPGQGLQFLFEYFSETQRNKGNFPGRFSGRQFSNSRSEMNVSTLELGDSALYLCASSLALLGNEQFFGPGTRLTVL.

V is TRBV20-1 and J is TRBJ2-1; 7 nucleotides line up with TRBD1. This CDR3 has 11 residues. Trimming took 2 bases from V and 15 from J; bases not matched to a gene: 7. Germline V CDR1 and CDR2: DFQATT, SNEGSKA (reference sequence). CDR3 amino acids: CSARPGQERFF. CDR3 nucleotide sequence: TGCAGTGCTAGACCCGGACAGGAAAGGTTCTTC.

V and J are TRBV27 and TRBJ2-2; no definite D call. CDR3 length: 15 amino acids. Trimming left V 3 bases short and J 0 bases short, with 8 bases between. CDR1 and CDR2 from the germline V gene are MNHEY and SMNVEV (reference sequence). CDR3 loop: CASSLWLTNTGELFF. CDR3 sequence (DNA): TGTGCCAGCAGTTTGTGGCTAACGAACACCGGGGAGCTGTTTTTT.

This rearrangement joins TRBV28 to TRBJ1-2; 7 bases agree with TRBD1. Germline assignment: CDR1 MDHEN and CDR2 SYDVKM. The CDR3 totals 13 residues. V was clipped by 6 bases and J by 4 bases; unmatched bases: 5. In nucleotides, the CDR3 is TGTGCCAGCAGCTTCGGGACAGCCTATGGCTACACCTTC. Translating gives CASSFGTAYGYTF.

The rearrangement joins TRBV11-2 to TRBJ2-7; tentative D call: TRBD1 (6 bases). The germline gives CDR1 SGHAT, CDR2 FQNNGV. The CDR3 loop spans 14 amino acids. Trimming pared 4 bases from V and 2 bases from J, leaving 12 bases between. The CDR3 here is CASSSAGQTYEQYF. The CDR3 DNA sequence: TGTGCCAGCAGCTCCGCCGGACAGACCTACGAGCAGTACTTC.

This chain uses TRBV4-2 with TRBJ1-1; D remains unclear. The germline gives CDR1 LGHNA, CDR2 YNFKEQ. Trimming removed 5 bases at V and 3 bases at J, with 10 bases between. This CDR3 is 13 amino acids long. CDR3 DNA: TGTGCCAGCAGCACGCAGATGGACACTGAAGCTTTCTTT. Translating gives CASSTQMDTEAFF.

This rearrangement joins TRBV7-9 to TRBJ2-5; no clear D gene. Germline V gene data show CDR1 as SEHNR and CDR2 as FQNEAQ (reference sequence). The CDR3 is 12 residues long. V was shortened by 5 bases and J by 5 bases, with 9 bases between the two germline ends. The CDR3 protein is CASSPPRETQYF. CDR3 nucleotides: TGTGCCAGCAGCCCCCCCCGGGAGACCCAGTACTTC.

This clone was seen only once. The rearrangement links TRBV6-6 to TRBJ1-1; D not certain. Germline loops: CDR1 MNHNY, CDR2 SVGAGI (reference sequence). Trimming left V 8 bases short and J 0 bases short, with 10 bases between. The CDR3 loop spans 13 amino acids. The CDR3 DNA reads as TGTGCCAGCTATGGAAACCTGAACACTGAAGCTTTCTTT. This codes for CASYGNLNTEAFF.

This clone was observed once. This chain links TRBV6-9 with TRBJ2-1, with D unresolved. This CDR3 is 15 amino acids long. Germline CDR1 and CDR2: MNHGY and SVAAGI. V dropped 0 bases and J dropped 0 bases, with 6 bases sitting between them. CDR3 loop: CASSYSKDSYNEQFF. The CDR3 DNA follows: TGTGCCAGCAGTTATTCCAAGGACTCCTACAATGAGCAGTTCTTC.

V usage is TRBV6-5 and J usage is TRBJ2-3, with D perhaps matching TRBD2 (6 bases). CDR1 MNHEY and CDR2 SVGAGI come from the germline V gene. CDR3 length: 15 residues. Trimming shortened V by 3 bases and J by 4 bases, and 14 bases separated the two germline ends. CDR3 loop: CASSYSGQEADTQYF. DNA of the CDR3: TGTGCCAGCAGTTATAGCGGCCAAGAGGCAGATACGCAGTATTTT.

Here the CDR3 DNA reads TGCGCCAGCAGCTTGGAGCAGGGAAGCTATGGCTACACCTTC. Encoded protein: CASSLEQGSYGYTF. This sequence joins TRBV5-1 and TRBJ1-2, with D possibly being TRBD1 (5 bases). CDR1 is SGHRS, CDR2 YFSETQ, per germline. Trimming removed 0 bases from V and 4 bases from J, with 10 bases in between. There are 14 residues in the CDR3.

V is TRBV4-1 and J is TRBJ2-5; 12 bases are shared with TRBD2. Germline CDR1 is MGHRA and CDR2 is YSYEKL. This CDR3 region has 16 residues. V was pared by 4 bases and J by 5 bases, with 8 bases of the junction left unmatched. CDR3 nucleotides: TGCGCCAGCAGCCCTCGACTAGCGGGGGTAGGGGAGACCCAGTACTTC. It encodes CASSPRLAGVGETQYF.

The V gene is TRBV6-1, the J gene TRBJ2-7, with a tentative D call TRBD1 (5 bases). The CDR3 loop spans 18 amino acids. V dropped 0 bases and J dropped 0 bases, with 18 bases sitting between them. The V gene's germline CDR1 is MNHNS and CDR2 SASEGT. Here the CDR3 reads CASSEAPSQGVFSYEQYF. CDR3 sequence (DNA): TGTGCCAGCAGTGAAGCACCTAGTCAGGGCGTCTTCTCCTACGAGCAGTACTTC.

The V call is TRBV6-5, the J call TRBJ1-5, with 10 bases identical to TRBD1. This CDR3 spans 14 amino acids. Germline values: CDR1 MNHEY, CDR2 SVGAGI. Trimming took 6 bases from V and 5 from J; bases not matched to a gene: 4. This chain's CDR3 is CASRGQGLDQPQHF. The CDR3 DNA is TGTGCCAGCAGGGGACAGGGGTTAGATCAGCCCCAGCATTTT.

This chain links TRBV25-1 with TRBJ1-1; a weak D match, TRBD1 (5 bases). Germline CDR1 is MGHDK and CDR2 is SYGVNS. V was cut by 6 bases and J by 4 bases, with 15 bases left in between. The CDR3 spans 14 residues. The CDR3 DNA follows: TGTGCCAGCAGCCCGGATTTGGGGGGCACTGAAGCTTTCTTT. Its protein product is CASSPDLGGTEAFF.

The chain has TRBV11-2 and TRBJ2-5, with D possibly matching TRBD2 (6 bases). The CDR3 is 14 amino acids. The V end lost 5 bases, the J end lost 4 bases, and 14 bases lay between the germline ends. CDR1 and CDR2 (germline): SGHAT, FQNNGV. The CDR3 reads CASSQGLRRETQYF. CDR3 bases: TGTGCCAGCAGCCAAGGACTAAGGCGAGAGACCCAGTACTTC.

V and J are TRBV19 and TRBJ2-3, with D uncertain. The V and J ends lost 7 bases and 5 bases respectively, with 7 bases between them. Germline CDR1 is LNHDA and CDR2 is SQIVND (reference sequence). The length of the CDR3 is 11 residues. CDR3 protein: CASKGIDTQYF. DNA for the CDR3: TGTGCCAGTAAGGGAATAGATACGCAGTATTTT.

The rearrangement uses TRBV2 and TRBJ1-1, with a tentative D call TRBD1 (6 bases). Trimming left V 5 bases short and J 6 bases short, with 10 bases between. This CDR3 is built from 12 residues. The germline V gene encodes CDR1 SNHLY and CDR2 FYNNEI. The CDR3 coding sequence is TGTGCCAGCAGTAAGGACAGTCCTGAAGCTTTCTTT. Protein: CASSKDSPEAFF.

This rearrangement joins TRBV6-5 to TRBJ2-7; a possible D gene is TRBD1 (5 bases). CDR1 is MNHEY and CDR2 is SVGAGI in the germline V gene. Trimming shortened V by 5 bases and J by 1 base, and 12 bases separated the two germline ends. The CDR3 totals 14 residues. The CDR3 sequence: CASSRIRGSYEQYF. DNA for the CDR3: TGTGCCAGCAGTCGGATTAGGGGATCCTACGAGCAGTACTTC.

V and J are TRBV9 and TRBJ2-2, with D perhaps matching TRBD1 (6 bases). The V gene lost 4 bases and the J gene lost 8 bases, with 9 bases spanning the gap. The CDR3 sequence is 12 residues long. Germline lookup yields CDR1 SGDLS and CDR2 YYNGEE. CDR3 sequence: CASSSDRGELFF. In nucleotides, the CDR3 is TGTGCCAGCAGCAGCGACAGGGGGGAGCTGTTTTTT.

The chain employs TRBV19 and TRBJ1-1; D gene uncertain. Germline CDR1 and CDR2: LNHDA and SQIVND (reference sequence). CDR3 size: 13 residues. Between the trimmed V and J ends, which lost 8 bases and 1 base, there was a span of 11 bases. CDR3 loop: CASSFFGNTEAFF. CDR3 DNA sequence: TGTGCCAGTTCATTTTTTGGGAACACTGAAGCTTTCTTT.

The chain combines TRBV18 with TRBJ2-7, with D perhaps TRBD2 (6 bases). CDR3 size: 14 residues. V was shortened by 3 bases and J by 3 bases, with 12 bases between the two germline ends. The germline V gene encodes CDR1 KGHSH and CDR2 LQKENI. The CDR3 loop is CASSPTGLNYEQYF. The CDR3 DNA reads TGTGCCAGCTCACCTACGGGACTCAACTACGAGCAGTACTTC.

This chain joins TRBV4-2 and TRBJ2-5, with TRBD2 identical over 9 bases. The J call is doubtful: the DNA matches TRBJ2-7 better. The CDR3 is 15 amino acids. Germline CDR1 reads LGHNA; CDR2 reads YNFKEQ. In DNA, the CDR3 is TGTGCCAGCAGCCAAGTGGCTAGCGGGAATTACGAGCAGTACTTC. It yields the protein CASSQVASGNYEQYF.

The rearrangement uses TRBV6-5 and TRBJ1-6; TRBD1 aligns across 8 bases. Looked up from germline, CDR1 is MNHEY and CDR2 is SVGAGI. The V and J ends lost 2 bases and 6 bases, in that order; junction bases with no gene match: 0. The CDR3 sequence is 14 residues long. CDR3 residues: CASSYGQGNSPLHF. CDR3 bases: TGTGCCAGCAGTTACGGACAGGGTAATTCACCCCTCCACTTT.

The CDR3 loop is CASSVQGVGTEAFF. The CDR3 nucleotides are TGTGCCAGCAGCGTCCAGGGGGTCGGGACTGAAGCTTTCTTT. This chain uses TRBV5-4 with TRBJ1-1; 7 bases map to TRBD1. The germline CDR1 and CDR2 sequences are SGHNT and YYREEE (reference sequence). With 4 bases clipped from V and 5 bases from J, the junction kept 8 bases outside the gene matches. CDR3 size: 14 residues.

The genes are TRBV4-1 and TRBJ2-7; 11 nucleotides match TRBD1. This CDR3 region has 18 residues. Germline V gene data show CDR1 as MGHRA and CDR2 as YSYEKL. V gave up 6 bases and J gave up 3 bases; unmatched junction bases: 16. The chain's CDR3 is CASSPIVRTGGAGYEQYF. The DNA for the CDR3 is TGCGCCAGCAGTCCAATAGTGAGGACAGGGGGCGCAGGCTACGAGCAGTACTTC.